This note documents a single T cell receptor (beta chain) sequence. The sample originates from a study of shared clonotypes between healthy human individuals. Profiling relied on immunoSEQ multiplex PCR, and the TCRdb table lists in-frame clones only, not all of them. The table lists under 1,100,000 clones, around 75% of them singletons, with approximately 1.5% in the top ten. J was trimmed by 0 bases and V by 8 bases; bases with no gene match: 19. From germline, CDR1 is SNHLY and CDR2 FYNNEI. This CDR3 is 19 amino acids long. This clonotype was sampled from a man aged 18-30 years in good health. Sequencing was done on a sample of memory CD4+ T cells sorted from blood. Subset meaning: CD45RA-negative fraction. This chain connects TRBV2 to TRBJ2-3, with 8 bases matching TRBD2. CDR3 in amino acids: CASPRPIAGRSASTDTQYF. The CDR3 region has the DNA TGTGCCAGCCCCCGGCCCATAGCGGGAAGGAGTGCGAGCACAGATACGCAGTATTTT.